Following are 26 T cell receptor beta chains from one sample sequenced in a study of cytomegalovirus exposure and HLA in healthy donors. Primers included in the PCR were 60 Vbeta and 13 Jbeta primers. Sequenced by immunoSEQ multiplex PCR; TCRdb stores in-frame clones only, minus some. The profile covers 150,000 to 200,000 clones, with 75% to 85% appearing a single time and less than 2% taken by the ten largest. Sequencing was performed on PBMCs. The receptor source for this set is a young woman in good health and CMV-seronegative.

The CDR3 sequence: CASRVQSTGVNEQYF. The CDR3 DNA follows: TGTGCCAGCAGGGTGCAATCGACAGGGGTTAACGAGCAGTACTTC. This chain joins TRBV6-1 and TRBJ2-7, with 8 bases aligning to TRBD1. Germline-derived CDR1 and CDR2 are MNHNS and SASEGT. This CDR3 spans 15 amino acids. The J segment lost 5 bases and the V segment lost 6 bases, leaving 12 bases of the junction unmatched.

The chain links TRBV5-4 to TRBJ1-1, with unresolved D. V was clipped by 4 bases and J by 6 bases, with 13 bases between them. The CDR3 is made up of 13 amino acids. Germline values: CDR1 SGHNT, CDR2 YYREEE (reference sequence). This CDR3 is CASSVRTFAEAFF. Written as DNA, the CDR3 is TGTGCCAGCAGCGTACGGACTTTCGCTGAAGCTTTCTTT.

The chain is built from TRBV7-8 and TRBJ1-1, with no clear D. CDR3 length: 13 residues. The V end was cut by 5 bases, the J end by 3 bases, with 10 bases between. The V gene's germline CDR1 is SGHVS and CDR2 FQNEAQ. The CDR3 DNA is TGTGCCAGCAGCCCTGTCCCCCACACTGAAGCTTTCTTT. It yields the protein CASSPVPHTEAFF.

CDR3 bases: TGTGCCAGCAGCTTATACGGGGGGCGCACTGAAGCTTTCTTT. Its protein is CASSLYGGRTEAFF. This chain uses TRBV7-3 with TRBJ1-1, with D perhaps TRBD1 (6 bases). This CDR3 is 14 amino acids long. V lost 2 bases, J lost 4 bases, and 11 bases lay in between. Germline V gives CDR1 SGHTA, CDR2 FQGTGA. The full variable domain, rest sourced from reference TRBV7-3 and TRBJ1-1, is GAGVSQTPSNKVTEKGKYVELRCDPISGHTALYWYRQSLGQGPEFLIYFQGTGAADDSGLPNDRFFAVRPEGSVSTLKIQRTERGDSAVYLCASSLYGGRTEAFFGQGTRLTVV.

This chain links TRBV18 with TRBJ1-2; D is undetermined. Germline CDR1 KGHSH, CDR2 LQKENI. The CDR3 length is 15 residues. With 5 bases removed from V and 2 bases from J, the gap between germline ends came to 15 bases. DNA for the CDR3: TGTGCCAGCTCATCGGAGAAGCTAACCAACTATGGCTACACCTTC. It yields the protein CASSSEKLTNYGYTF.

The CDR3 DNA follows: TGTGCCAGCCAATCTACGTCTAACTATGGCTACACCTTC. Protein product: CASQSTSNYGYTF. The chain is built from TRBV25-1 and TRBJ1-2; D is uncertain. The CDR3 spans 13 residues. V dropped 8 bases and J dropped 0 bases, with 10 bases sitting between them. Germline CDR1 reads MGHDK; CDR2 reads SYGVNS.

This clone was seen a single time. The CDR3 bases are TGTGCCAGCAGTCCCGATGGGACACTTGGAAACACCATATATTTT. Translation gives CASSPDGTLGNTIYF. The genes are TRBV28 and TRBJ1-3; tentative D call: TRBD1 (6 bases). V dropped 5 bases and J dropped 3 bases, with 14 bases sitting between them. Germline CDR1 reads MDHEN; CDR2 reads SYDVKM. The CDR3 extends over 15 amino acids.

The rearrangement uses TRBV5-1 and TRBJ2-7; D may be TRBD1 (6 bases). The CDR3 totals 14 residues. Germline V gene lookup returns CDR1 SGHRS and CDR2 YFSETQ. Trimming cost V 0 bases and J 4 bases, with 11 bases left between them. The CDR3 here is CASSLEDSEYEQYF. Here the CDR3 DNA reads TGCGCCAGCAGCTTGGAGGACAGCGAGTACGAGCAGTACTTC.

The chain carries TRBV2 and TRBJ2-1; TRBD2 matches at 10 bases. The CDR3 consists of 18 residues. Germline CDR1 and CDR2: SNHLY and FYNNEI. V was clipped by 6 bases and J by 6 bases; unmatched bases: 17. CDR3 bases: TGTGCCAGCAGCCCCGACGGGTTCGTAGCGGGAGGAATCAATGAGCAGTTCTTC. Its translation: CASSPDGFVAGGINEQFF.

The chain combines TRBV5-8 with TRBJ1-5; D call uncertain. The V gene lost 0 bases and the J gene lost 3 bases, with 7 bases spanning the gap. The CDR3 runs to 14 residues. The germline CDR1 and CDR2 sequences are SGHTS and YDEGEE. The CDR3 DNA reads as TGTGCCAGCAGCTTGGGTCCCTACAATCAGCCCCAGCATTTT. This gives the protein CASSLGPYNQPQHF.

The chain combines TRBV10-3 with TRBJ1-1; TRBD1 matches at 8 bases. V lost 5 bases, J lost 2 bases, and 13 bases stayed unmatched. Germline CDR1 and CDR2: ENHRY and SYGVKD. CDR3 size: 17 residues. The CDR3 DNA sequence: TGTGCCATCAGTCAAAATTACGGGACAGGATCAAACACTGAAGCTTTCTTT. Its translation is CAISQNYGTGSNTEAFF.

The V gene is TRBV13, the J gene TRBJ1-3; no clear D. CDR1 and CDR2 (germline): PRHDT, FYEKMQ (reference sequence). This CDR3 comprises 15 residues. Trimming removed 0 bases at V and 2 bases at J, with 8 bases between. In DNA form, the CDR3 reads TGTGCCAGCAGCTTAGGCCGTCAGACTGGAAACACCATATATTTT. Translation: CASSLGRQTGNTIYF.

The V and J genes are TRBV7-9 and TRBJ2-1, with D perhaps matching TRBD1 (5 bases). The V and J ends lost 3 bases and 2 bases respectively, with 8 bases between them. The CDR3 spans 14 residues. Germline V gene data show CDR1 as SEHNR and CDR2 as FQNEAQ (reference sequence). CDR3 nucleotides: TGTGCCAGCAGCTTGGACACGACCTACAATGAGCAGTTCTTC. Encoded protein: CASSLDTTYNEQFF.

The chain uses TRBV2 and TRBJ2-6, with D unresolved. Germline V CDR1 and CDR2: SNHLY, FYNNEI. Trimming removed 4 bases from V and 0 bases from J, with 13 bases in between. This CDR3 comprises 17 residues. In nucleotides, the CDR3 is TGTGCCAGCAGTGTGCCTATCCTGCCCTCTGGGGCCAACGTCCTGACTTTC. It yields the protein CASSVPILPSGANVLTF.

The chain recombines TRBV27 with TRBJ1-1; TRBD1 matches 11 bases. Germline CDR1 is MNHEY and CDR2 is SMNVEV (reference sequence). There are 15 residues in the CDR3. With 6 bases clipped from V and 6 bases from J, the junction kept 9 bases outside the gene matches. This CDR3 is CASSLLRTGGPEAFF. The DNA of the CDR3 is TGTGCCAGCAGCCTCCTGAGGACAGGGGGCCCTGAAGCTTTCTTT.

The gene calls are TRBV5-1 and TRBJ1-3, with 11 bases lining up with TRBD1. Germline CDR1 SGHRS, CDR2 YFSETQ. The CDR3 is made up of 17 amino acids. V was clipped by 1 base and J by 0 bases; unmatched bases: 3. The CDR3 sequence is CASSLWGTGGSGNTIYF. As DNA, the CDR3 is TGCGCCAGCAGCTTGTGGGGGACAGGGGGCTCTGGAAACACCATATATTTT. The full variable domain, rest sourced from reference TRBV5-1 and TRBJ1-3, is KAGVTQTPRYLIKTRGQQVTLSCSPISGHRSVSWYQQTPGQGLQFLFEYFSETQRNKGNFPGRFSGRQFSNSRSEMNVSTLELGDSALYLCASSLWGTGGSGNTIYFGEGSWLTVV.

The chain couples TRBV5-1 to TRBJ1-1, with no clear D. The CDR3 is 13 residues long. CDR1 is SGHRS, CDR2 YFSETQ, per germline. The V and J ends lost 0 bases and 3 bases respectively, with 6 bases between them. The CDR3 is CASSLVGDTEAFF. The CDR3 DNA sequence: TGCGCCAGCAGCTTGGTCGGGGACACTGAAGCTTTCTTT.

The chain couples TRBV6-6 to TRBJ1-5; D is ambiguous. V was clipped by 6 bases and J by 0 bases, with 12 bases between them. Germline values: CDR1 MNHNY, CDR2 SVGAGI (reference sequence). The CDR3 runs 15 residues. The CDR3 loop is CASRHAGYSNQPQHF. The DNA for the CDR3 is TGTGCCAGCAGACACGCCGGGTATAGCAATCAGCCCCAGCATTTT.

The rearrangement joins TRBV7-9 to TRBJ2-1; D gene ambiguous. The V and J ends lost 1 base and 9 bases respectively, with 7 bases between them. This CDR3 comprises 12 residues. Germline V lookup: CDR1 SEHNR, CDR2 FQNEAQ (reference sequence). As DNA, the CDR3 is TGTGCCAGCAGCTTAGGCGCAGGTGAGCAGTTCTTC. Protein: CASSLGAGEQFF.

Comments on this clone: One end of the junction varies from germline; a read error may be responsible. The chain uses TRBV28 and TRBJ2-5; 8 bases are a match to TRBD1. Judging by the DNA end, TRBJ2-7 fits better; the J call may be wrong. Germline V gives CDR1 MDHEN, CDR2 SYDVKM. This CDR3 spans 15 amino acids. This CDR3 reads CASSRTGTGSSEQYF. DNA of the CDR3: TGTGCCAGCAGTCGAACCGGGACAGGCTCCTCCGAGCAGTACTTC.

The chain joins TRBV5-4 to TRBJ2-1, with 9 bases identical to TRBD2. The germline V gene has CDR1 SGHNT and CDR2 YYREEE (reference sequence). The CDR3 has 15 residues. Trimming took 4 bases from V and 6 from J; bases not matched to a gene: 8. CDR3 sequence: CASSHLAGSGNEQFF. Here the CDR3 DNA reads TGTGCCAGCAGCCATCTAGCGGGGTCGGGCAATGAGCAGTTCTTC.

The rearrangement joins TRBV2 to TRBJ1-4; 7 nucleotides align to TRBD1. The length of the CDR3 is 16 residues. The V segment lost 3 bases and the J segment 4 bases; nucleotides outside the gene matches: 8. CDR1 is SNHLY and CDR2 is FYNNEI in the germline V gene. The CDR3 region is CASSERATGFNEKLFF. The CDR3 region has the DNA TGTGCCAGCAGTGAGCGCGCGACAGGGTTTAATGAAAAACTGTTTTTT.

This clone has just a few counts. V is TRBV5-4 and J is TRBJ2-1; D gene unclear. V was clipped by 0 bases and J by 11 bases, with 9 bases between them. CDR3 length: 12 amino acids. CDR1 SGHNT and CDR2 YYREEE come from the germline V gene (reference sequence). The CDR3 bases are TGTGCCAGCAGCTTGGACCGTCTAAAGCAGTTCTTC. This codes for CASSLDRLKQFF.

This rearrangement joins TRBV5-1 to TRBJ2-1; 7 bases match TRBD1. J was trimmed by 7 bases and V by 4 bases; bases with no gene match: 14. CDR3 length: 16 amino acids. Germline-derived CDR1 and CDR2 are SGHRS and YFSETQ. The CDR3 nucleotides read TGCGCCAGCAGCCAGAGACAGGGTAACCAAGGGAATGAGCAGTTCTTC. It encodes CASSQRQGNQGNEQFF.

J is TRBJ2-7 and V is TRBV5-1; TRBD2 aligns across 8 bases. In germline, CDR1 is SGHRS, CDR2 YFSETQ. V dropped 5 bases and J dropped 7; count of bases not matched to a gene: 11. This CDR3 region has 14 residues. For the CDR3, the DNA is TGCGCCAGCAGTATCACAGCGGGGACTAGGGAGCAGTACTTC. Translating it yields CASSITAGTREQYF.

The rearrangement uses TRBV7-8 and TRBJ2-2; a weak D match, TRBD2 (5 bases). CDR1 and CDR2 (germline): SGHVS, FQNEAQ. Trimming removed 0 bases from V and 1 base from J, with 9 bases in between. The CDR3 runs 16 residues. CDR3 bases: TGTGCCAGCAGCTTAGCGAGGACTGGGAACACCGGGGAGCTGTTTTTT. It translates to CASSLARTGNTGELFF.